This record covers a single T cell receptor (beta chain). This specimen comes from a study of blood T cells in healthy people across ages. Combining a sample-barcoded 5' primer with a J-beta primer mix, a second PCR ran for 7 to 11 cycles. Each cDNA molecule was tagged by a template-switch adaptor that had 12 random nucleotides. One entry per CDR3 protein, called by TCRdb with MiXCR from the 5' RACE reads. There are about 1,600,000 distinct CDR3 sequences in the sample; roughly 40% occur only once, and roughly 7.9% lies in the top ten. V trimming: 4 bases; J trimming: 6 bases; junction bases outside the gene matches: 7. The CDR3 loop spans 15 amino acids. From germline, CDR1 is MNHEY and CDR2 SVGAGI.

Material: blood. The chain recombines TRBV6-5 with TRBJ2-1, with 9 positions matching TRBD1. This TCR was sampled from a woman aged 18-29 years in good health. CDR3: CASSFAGTGFNEQFF. CDR3 DNA sequence: TGTGCCAGCAGTTTCGCCGGGACAGGGTTCAATGAGCAGTTCTTC.